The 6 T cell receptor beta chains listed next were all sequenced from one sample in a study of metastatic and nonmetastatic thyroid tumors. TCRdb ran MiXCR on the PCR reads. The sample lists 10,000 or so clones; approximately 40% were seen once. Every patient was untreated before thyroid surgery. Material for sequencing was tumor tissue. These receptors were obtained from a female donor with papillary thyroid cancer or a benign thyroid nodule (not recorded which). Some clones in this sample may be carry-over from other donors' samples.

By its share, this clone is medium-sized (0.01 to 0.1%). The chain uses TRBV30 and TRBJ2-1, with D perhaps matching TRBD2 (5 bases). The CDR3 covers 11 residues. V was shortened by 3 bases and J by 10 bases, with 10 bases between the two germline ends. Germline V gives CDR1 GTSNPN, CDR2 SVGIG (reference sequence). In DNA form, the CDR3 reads TGTGCCTGGAGCGGACTCGACGAGCAGTTCTTC. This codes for CAWSGLDEQFF.

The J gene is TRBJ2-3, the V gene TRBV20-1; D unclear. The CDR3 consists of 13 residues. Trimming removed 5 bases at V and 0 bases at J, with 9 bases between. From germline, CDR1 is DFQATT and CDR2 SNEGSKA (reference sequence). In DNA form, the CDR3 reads TGCAGTGCTCGGTCCCTCAGCACAGATACGCAGTATTTT. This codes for CSARSLSTDTQYF.

The CDR3 nucleotides read TGTGCCAGCAGCTTGGGACAGGGGGCCTACGAGCAGTACTTC. Its protein is CASSLGQGAYEQYF. The gene calls are TRBV5-6 and TRBJ2-7; 9 bases are shared with TRBD1. Germline CDR1 and CDR2: SGHDT and YYEEEE. The ends lost 0 bases at V and 2 bases at J; junction bases unmatched: 0. The CDR3 is made up of 14 amino acids.

Here the CDR3 DNA reads TGTGCCAGCAGCTTAATACTCACAGATACGCAGTATTTT. Its protein product is CASSLILTDTQYF. The chain is built from TRBV7-6 and TRBJ2-3; D not certain. V gave up 2 bases and J gave up 2 bases, with 5 bases separating them. CDR1 and CDR2 (germline): SGHVS, FNYEAQ. This CDR3 is built from 13 residues.

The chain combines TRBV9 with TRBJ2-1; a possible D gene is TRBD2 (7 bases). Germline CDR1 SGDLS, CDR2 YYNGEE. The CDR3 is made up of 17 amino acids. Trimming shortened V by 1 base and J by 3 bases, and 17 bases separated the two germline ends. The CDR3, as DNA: TGTGCCAGCAGCGTATGGGGGGCGGGAGAAGGCTACAATGAGCAGTTCTTC. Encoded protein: CASSVWGAGEGYNEQFF. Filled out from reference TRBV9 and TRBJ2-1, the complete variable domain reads DSGVTQTPKHLITATGQRVTLRCSPRSGDLSVYWYQQSLDQGLQFLIQYYNGEERAKGNILERFSAQQFPDLHSELNLSSLELGDSALYFCASSVWGAGEGYNEQFFGPGTRLTVL.

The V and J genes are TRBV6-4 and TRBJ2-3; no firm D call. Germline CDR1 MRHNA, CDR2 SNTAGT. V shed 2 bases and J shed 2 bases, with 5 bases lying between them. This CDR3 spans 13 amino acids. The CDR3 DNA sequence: TGTGCCAGCAGTGACAGCCCCACAGATACGCAGTATTTT. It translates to CASSDSPTDTQYF.